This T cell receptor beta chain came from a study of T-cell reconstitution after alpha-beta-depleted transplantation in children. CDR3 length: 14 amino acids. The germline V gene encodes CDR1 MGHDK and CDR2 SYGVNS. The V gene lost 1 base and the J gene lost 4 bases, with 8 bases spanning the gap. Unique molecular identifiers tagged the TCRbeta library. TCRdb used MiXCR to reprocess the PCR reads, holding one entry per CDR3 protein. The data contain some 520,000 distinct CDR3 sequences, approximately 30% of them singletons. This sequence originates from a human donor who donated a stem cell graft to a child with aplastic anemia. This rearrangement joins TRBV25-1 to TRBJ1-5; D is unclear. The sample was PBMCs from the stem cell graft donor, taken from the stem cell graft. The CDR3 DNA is TGTGCCAGCAGTGAATCTGGGGAAAATCAGCCCCAGCATTTT. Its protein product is CASSESGENQPQHF.